The 20 T cell receptor beta chains given below trace back to one sample, sequenced in a study of cytomegalovirus exposure and HLA in healthy donors. The PCR was carried out with 60 Vbeta primers and 13 Jbeta primers. Sequencing used immunoSEQ multiplex PCR; TCRdb keeps in-frame clones, though not all of them. The data contain approximately 91,000 clones, less than 70% of them singletons. Sequencing was carried out using PBMCs. These receptor sequences come from a female donor in good health and CMV-seronegative.

The genes are TRBV5-1 and TRBJ2-5; 7 nucleotides align to TRBD1. The CDR3 contains 14 residues. Trimming at V came to 4 bases and at J to 3 bases, leaving 6 bases not matched to a gene. Germline lookup yields CDR1 SGHRS and CDR2 YFSETQ. CDR3 nucleotides: TGCGCCAGCAGCACAGGGACAGCTAAAGAGACCCAGTACTTC. Amino acids: CASSTGTAKETQYF.

This clone was seen a few times. This rearrangement joins TRBV6-5 to TRBJ1-2; 12 bases are a match to TRBD1. The CDR3 contains 15 residues. Germline CDR1 is MNHEY and CDR2 is SVGAGI. The ends lost 3 bases at V and 5 bases at J; junction bases unmatched: 4. The DNA of the CDR3 is TGTGCCAGCAGTTATTGGGGACAGGGGGCGTATGGCTACACCTTC. Amino acid sequence: CASSYWGQGAYGYTF.

The chain has TRBV2 and TRBJ2-5, with 8 positions matching TRBD1. Germline CDR1 SNHLY, CDR2 FYNNEI. This CDR3 region has 12 residues. After removal of 8 bases from V and 5 bases from J, the junction contained 4 bases not matched to a gene. The CDR3 protein is CASGTGSETQYF. As DNA, the CDR3 is TGTGCCAGCGGGACAGGAAGCGAGACCCAGTACTTC.

This clone was observed a single time. V gene TRBV21-1 combines with J gene TRBJ2-2; no check of the table's D call, TRBD2, against the DNA was made. TRBV21-1 is noted as a pseudogene. The CDR3 has 14 residues. CDR3 nucleotide sequence: TGTGCCAGGGGGCGGGATACCTACACCGGGGAGCTGTTTTTT. Protein: CARGRDTYTGELFF.

V gene TRBV4-1 combines with J gene TRBJ2-7, with D possibly TRBD2 on 7 matching bases. Looked up from germline, CDR1 is MGHRA and CDR2 is YSYEKL. Trimming left V 0 bases short and J 3 bases short, with 15 bases between. This CDR3 comprises 16 residues. In DNA, the CDR3 is TGCGCCAGCAGCCAAGATCGTACAGGGAGGGTCTACGAGCAGTACTTC. It codes for CASSQDRTGRVYEQYF.

This clone showed up just a few times. The rearrangement joins TRBV10-3 to TRBJ1-2; perhaps TRBD1 as D (5 bases). V lost 7 bases, J lost 2 bases, and 17 bases lay in between. The CDR3 has 15 residues. Germline-derived CDR1 and CDR2 are ENHRY and SYGVKD. CDR3 sequence: CAINRPQDRNYGYTF. The CDR3 region has the DNA TGTGCCATCAACAGGCCCCAGGACCGAAACTATGGCTACACCTTC.

V and J are TRBV21-1 and TRBJ1-2; TRBD1 is the table's D call, not checked against the DNA. TRBV21-1 is a pseudogene. The CDR3 covers 17 residues. The CDR3 DNA sequence: TGTGCCAGCAGCGGACTGGAGGGGGACAGGGAACCCTATGGCTACACCTTC. Amino acid sequence: CASSGLEGDREPYGYTF.

The chain employs TRBV28 and TRBJ2-7; no reliable D call. The CDR3 totals 15 residues. Trimming removed 2 bases from V and 0 bases from J, with 11 bases in between. Germline V gene lookup returns CDR1 MDHEN and CDR2 SYDVKM. In nucleotides, the CDR3 is TGTGCCAGCAGTTTAGCGAGAATTTCCTCCTACGAGCAGTACTTC. This gives the protein CASSLARISSYEQYF.

The chain couples TRBV7-9 to TRBJ2-7; 8 positions match TRBD2. Germline V lookup: CDR1 SEHNR, CDR2 FQNEAQ (reference sequence). The CDR3 loop spans 15 amino acids. With V trimmed by 5 bases and J by 0 bases, 6 bases remained unmatched. CDR3 residues: CASSPLADYSYEQYF. CDR3 in DNA: TGTGCCAGCAGCCCACTAGCGGATTACTCCTACGAGCAGTACTTC.

The rearrangement links TRBV11-2 to TRBJ1-4; the D gene is possibly TRBD1 (6 bases). Germline values: CDR1 SGHAT, CDR2 FQNNGV. The CDR3 has 16 residues. Trimming removed 7 bases at V and 4 bases at J, with 19 bases between. CDR3 sequence (DNA): TGTGCCAGCACCCGTGGGGGCAGCCTACTTAATGAAAAACTGTTTTTT. Protein sequence: CASTRGGSLLNEKLFF. Looking up the rest from reference TRBV11-2 and TRBJ1-4 gives the full variable domain: EAGVAQSPRYKIIEKRQSVAFWCNPISGHATLYWYQQILGQGPKLLIQFQNNGVVDDSQLPKDRFSAERLKGVDSTLKIQPAKLEDSAVYLCASTRGGSLLNEKLFFGSGTQLSVL.

The CDR3 nucleotides are TGCGCCAGCAGCCACCCACCCGGACAGGTCTCCTACGAGCAGTACTTC. Encoded protein: CASSHPPGQVSYEQYF. The chain is built from TRBV4-1 and TRBJ2-7; TRBD1 aligns across 7 bases. The CDR3 contains 16 residues. V lost 3 bases to trimming and J lost 0 bases; unmatched junction nucleotides: 8. In germline, CDR1 is MGHRA, CDR2 YSYEKL.

CDR3 sequence reads: CASSQGPGTNYGYTF. CDR3 DNA: TGCGCCAGCAGCCAAGGTCCAGGTACTAACTATGGCTACACCTTC. V gene TRBV4-1 combines with J gene TRBJ1-2; D not resolved. Trimming took 1 base from V and 0 from J, leaving 9 bases between them. CDR1 and CDR2 from the germline V gene are MGHRA and YSYEKL. This CDR3 is built from 15 residues.

The chain is built from TRBV6-6 and TRBJ2-1, with 14 bases that match TRBD2. The CDR3 consists of 15 residues. V dropped 5 bases and J dropped 6; count of bases not matched to a gene: 3. Germline CDR1 reads MNHNY; CDR2 reads SVGAGI (reference sequence). The CDR3 region has the DNA TGTGCCAGCAGTCCGACTAGCGGGAGGGTCAATGAGCAGTTCTTC. As protein: CASSPTSGRVNEQFF.

CDR3 nucleotide sequence: TGTGCCTCCAAAATAGAAGAGACCCAGTACTTC. The encoded protein is CASKIEETQYF. The rearrangement uses TRBV30 and TRBJ2-5; D ambiguous. The length of the CDR3 is 11 residues. Germline values: CDR1 GTSNPN, CDR2 SVGIG (reference sequence). Deletions cut 7 bases from V and 3 bases from J, with 9 bases between. The entire variable domain, with the rest obtained from reference TRBV30 and TRBJ2-5, is as follows: SQTIHQWPATLVQPVGSPLSLECTVEGTSNPNLYWYRQAAGRGLQLLFYSVGIGQISSEVPQNLSASRPQDRQFILSSKKLLLSDSGFYLCASKIEETQYFGPGTRLLVL.

This rearrangement joins TRBV19 to TRBJ1-2; 12 bases line up with TRBD1. Germline-derived CDR1 and CDR2 are LNHDA and SQIVND (reference sequence). J was trimmed by 8 bases and V by 5 bases; bases with no gene match: 15. The CDR3 extends over 17 amino acids. This CDR3 is CASSAPSRGQGAFGYTF. The CDR3 DNA is TGTGCCAGTAGTGCACCTTCCCGGGGACAGGGGGCTTTCGGCTACACCTTC.

This clone was counted between two and nine times. V and J are TRBV10-2 and TRBJ1-1; no reliable D call. CDR1 and CDR2 (germline): WSHSY, SAAADI. The CDR3 extends over 15 amino acids. V lost 5 bases and J 1 base, leaving 14 bases between the germline ends. CDR3 DNA sequence: TGCGCCAGCAGTTTAGAGAGGGCTGGGAACACTGAAGCTTTCTTT. It encodes CASSLERAGNTEAFF.

The chain couples TRBV6-5 to TRBJ2-6, with D perhaps TRBD1 (6 bases). This CDR3 is 15 amino acids long. The V end lost 4 bases, the J end lost 3 bases, and 10 bases lay between the germline ends. Germline V lookup: CDR1 MNHEY, CDR2 SVGAGI. For the CDR3, the DNA is TGTGCCAGCAGTTCCAGGGGCTTTGGGGCCAACGTCCTGACTTTC. The encoded protein is CASSSRGFGANVLTF.

This clone appeared a few times. The V gene is TRBV30, the J gene TRBJ1-1; 8 positions match TRBD1. This CDR3 is built from 14 residues. CDR1 and CDR2 (germline): GTSNPN, SVGIG (reference sequence). The V and J ends lost 4 bases and 2 bases, in that order; junction bases with no gene match: 6. CDR3 coding DNA: TGTGCCTGGAAGGTCACAGGGGGTAACACTGAAGCTTTCTTT. Translation: CAWKVTGGNTEAFF.

This chain joins TRBV6-1 and TRBJ1-5, with D hard to call. The V end lost 2 bases, the J end lost 0 bases, and 8 bases lay between the germline ends. The CDR3 has 15 amino acids. Germline V lookup: CDR1 MNHNS, CDR2 SASEGT. The DNA of the CDR3 is TGTGCCAGCAGTGAAATGCAGTATAGCAATCAGCCCCAGCATTTT. It translates to CASSEMQYSNQPQHF.

The chain uses TRBV9 and TRBJ2-5; D may be TRBD2 (5 bases). CDR3 size: 16 residues. CDR1 and CDR2 (germline): SGDLS, YYNGEE. Trimming cost V 3 bases and J 2 bases, with 17 bases left between them. As DNA, the CDR3 is TGTGCCAGCAGCGCCCCCCGGGAAGGAAATCAAGAGACCCAGTACTTC. Translated, it gives CASSAPREGNQETQYF.